This TCR beta chain stems from a study of control samples from healthy donors and cancer patients. This table comes from immunoSEQ multiplex PCR, and its TCRdb copy is limited to in-frame clones, with some not included. The table includes around 55,000 clones, roughly 86% detected once. This clone was seen once. This CDR3 is 16 amino acids long. The germline V gene has CDR1 SGHTA and CDR2 FQGNSA. The ends were cut back, 1 base at V and 7 bases at J, with 17 bases in the middle. The receptor comes from a middle-aged man in good health. Sequencing used blood. The V and J genes are TRBV7-2 and TRBJ2-1; D not resolved. The DNA of the CDR3 is TGTGCCAGCAGCTTAGGTGGTAGAACCATCCGGAATGAGCAGTTCTTC. This gives the protein CASSLGGRTIRNEQFF.